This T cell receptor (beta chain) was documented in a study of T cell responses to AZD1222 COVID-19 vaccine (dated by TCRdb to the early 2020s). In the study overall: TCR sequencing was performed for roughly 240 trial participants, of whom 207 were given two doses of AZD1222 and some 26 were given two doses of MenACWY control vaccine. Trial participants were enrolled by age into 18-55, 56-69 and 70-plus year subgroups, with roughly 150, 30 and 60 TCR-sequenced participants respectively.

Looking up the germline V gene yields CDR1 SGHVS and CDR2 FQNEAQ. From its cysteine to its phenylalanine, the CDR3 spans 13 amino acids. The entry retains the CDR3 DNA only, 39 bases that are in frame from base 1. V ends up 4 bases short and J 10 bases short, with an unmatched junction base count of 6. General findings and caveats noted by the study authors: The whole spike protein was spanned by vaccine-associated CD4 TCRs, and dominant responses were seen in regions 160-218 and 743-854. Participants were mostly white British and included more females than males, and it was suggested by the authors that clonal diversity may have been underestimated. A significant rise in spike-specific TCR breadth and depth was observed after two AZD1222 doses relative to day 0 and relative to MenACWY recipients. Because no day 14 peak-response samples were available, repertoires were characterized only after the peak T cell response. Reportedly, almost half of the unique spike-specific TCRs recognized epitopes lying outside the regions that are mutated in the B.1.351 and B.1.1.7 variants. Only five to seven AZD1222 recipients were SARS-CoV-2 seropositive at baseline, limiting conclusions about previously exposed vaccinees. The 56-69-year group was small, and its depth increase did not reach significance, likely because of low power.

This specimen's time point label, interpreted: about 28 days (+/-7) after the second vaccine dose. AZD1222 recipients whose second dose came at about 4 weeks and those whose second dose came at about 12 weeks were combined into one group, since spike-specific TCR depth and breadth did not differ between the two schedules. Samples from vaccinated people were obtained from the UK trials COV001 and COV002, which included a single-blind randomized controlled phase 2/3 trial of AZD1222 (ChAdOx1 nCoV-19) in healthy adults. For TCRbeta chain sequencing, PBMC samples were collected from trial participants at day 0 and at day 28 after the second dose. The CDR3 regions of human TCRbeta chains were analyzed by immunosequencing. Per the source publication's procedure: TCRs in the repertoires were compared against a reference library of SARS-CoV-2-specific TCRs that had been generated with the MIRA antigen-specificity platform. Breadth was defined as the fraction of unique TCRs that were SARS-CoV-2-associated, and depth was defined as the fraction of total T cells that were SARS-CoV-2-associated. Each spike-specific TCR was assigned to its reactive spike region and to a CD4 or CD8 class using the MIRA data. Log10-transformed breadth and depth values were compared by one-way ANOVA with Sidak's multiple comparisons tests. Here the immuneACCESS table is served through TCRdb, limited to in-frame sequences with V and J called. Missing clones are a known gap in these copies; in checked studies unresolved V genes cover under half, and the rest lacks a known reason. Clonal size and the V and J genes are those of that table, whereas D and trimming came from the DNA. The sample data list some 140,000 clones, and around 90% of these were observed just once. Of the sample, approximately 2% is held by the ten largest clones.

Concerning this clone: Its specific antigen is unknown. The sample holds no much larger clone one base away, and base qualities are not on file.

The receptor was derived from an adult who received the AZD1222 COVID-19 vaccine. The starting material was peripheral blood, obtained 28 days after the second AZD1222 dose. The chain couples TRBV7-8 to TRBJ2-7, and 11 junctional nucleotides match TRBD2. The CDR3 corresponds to CASSSRTSGPQYF. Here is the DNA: TGTGCCAGCAGCTCTCGGACTAGCGGGCCCCAGTACTTC.